The 14 T cell receptor beta chains below were found in one sample sequenced in a study of blood T cell repertoires in COVID-19. The assay was immunoSEQ multiplex PCR, and TCRdb's table has in-frame clones only and misses some. The sample has over 250,000 clones, 85% to 90% seen once. Material for sequencing was PBMCs or T cells enriched from blood (not recorded which). These receptor sequences come from a woman aged 18-29 years who had recovered from COVID-19.

The chain carries TRBV4-1 and TRBJ1-5, with TRBD1 matching 7 bases. Germline CDR1 and CDR2: MGHRA and YSYEKL. The CDR3 is made up of 18 amino acids. J lost 4 bases, V lost 1 base, and 13 bases had no gene match. The DNA of the CDR3 is TGCGCCAGCAGCCAAGGAATTACAGGGGTCACTCGTAATCAGCCCCAGCATTTT. It yields the protein CASSQGITGVTRNQPQHF.

The chain carries TRBV6-4 and TRBJ1-1; 7 nucleotides agree with TRBD1. V lost 8 bases and J lost 8; bases outside the gene matches: 11. This CDR3 is 13 amino acids long. Germline-derived CDR1 and CDR2 are MRHNA and SNTAGT. The CDR3 DNA is TGTGCCAGCTCCACCGAGGGGGGACAGGAAGCTTTCTTT. It translates to CASSTEGGQEAFF.

The rearrangement links TRBV4-1 to TRBJ2-7; 9 bases map to TRBD1. CDR1 is MGHRA and CDR2 is YSYEKL in the germline V gene. Trimming took 6 bases from V and 3 from J; bases not matched to a gene: 12. The CDR3 contains 16 residues. The CDR3 bases are TGCGCCAGCAGGCAATCCCCCGGGACAGGGCTCTACGAGCAGTACTTC. It encodes CASRQSPGTGLYEQYF.

The chain uses TRBV2 and TRBJ2-1; D is possibly TRBD1 (5 bases). Germline V lookup: CDR1 SNHLY, CDR2 FYNNEI. V was trimmed by 6 bases and J by 8 bases, leaving 11 bases between them. The CDR3 consists of 12 residues. The CDR3 spells CASRTQVDEQFF. The CDR3 DNA reads TGTGCCAGCAGGACACAGGTCGATGAGCAGTTCTTC.

The chain links TRBV19 to TRBJ1-3, with 7 positions matching TRBD1. The CDR3 is made up of 15 amino acids. V was pared by 8 bases and J by 0 bases, with 7 bases of the junction left unmatched. Germline CDR1 and CDR2: LNHDA and SQIVND (reference sequence). The CDR3 DNA sequence: TGTGCCAGTTCGACAGGGACGAGCTCTGGAAACACCATATATTTT. The encoded protein is CASSTGTSSGNTIYF.

The chain employs TRBV27 and TRBJ1-5; 9 bases are shared with TRBD1. The CDR3 totals 15 residues. Trimming removed 6 bases from V and 1 base from J; junction bases left unmatched: 4. Germline CDR1 and CDR2: MNHEY and SMNVEV (reference sequence). CDR3: CASRSGTGSNQPQHF. CDR3 in DNA: TGTGCCAGCAGATCCGGGACAGGGAGCAATCAGCCCCAGCATTTT.

The V call is TRBV10-3, the J call TRBJ1-2; D is possibly TRBD1 (5 bases). This CDR3 has 13 residues. V was pared by 7 bases and J by 3 bases, with 12 bases between. Germline V gene lookup returns CDR1 ENHRY and CDR2 SYGVKD. Here the CDR3 DNA reads TGTGCCATCAAACTTCGGGGGGACTATGGCTACACCTTC. Protein: CAIKLRGDYGYTF.

This chain joins TRBV3-1 (or the pseudogene TRBV3-2) and TRBJ1-1; D is unclear. Trimming removed 10 bases at V and 4 bases at J, with 16 bases between. The germline V gene has CDR1 LGHDT and CDR2 YNNKEL (reference sequence). The CDR3 is 13 residues long. This chain's CDR3 is CATSSSSGTEAFF. In DNA, the CDR3 is TGTGCCACCTCGTCGAGTTCGGGCACTGAAGCTTTCTTT.

This rearrangement joins TRBV19 to TRBJ1-2; 9 nucleotides match TRBD1. Germline V gene sequence: CDR1 LNHDA, CDR2 SQIVND (reference sequence). V lost 1 base and J lost 7; bases outside the gene matches: 7. The CDR3 is made up of 15 amino acids. DNA for the CDR3: TGTGCCAGTAGTATAGCCCGGACAGGGGAGGTTGGCTACACCTTC. It translates to CASSIARTGEVGYTF.

The J gene is TRBJ1-6, the V gene TRBV2; a weak D match, TRBD1 (5 bases). V was trimmed by 6 bases and J by 1 base, leaving 19 bases between them. The CDR3 has 18 residues. Germline CDR1 SNHLY, CDR2 FYNNEI. The CDR3 region is CASSTPGPGGSYNSPLHF. CDR3 DNA sequence: TGTGCCAGCAGCACACCCGGCCCCGGGGGGTCCTATAATTCACCCCTCCACTTT.

J is TRBJ2-3 and V is TRBV6-4; 9 bases align to TRBD2. This CDR3 has 15 amino acids. Germline CDR1 and CDR2: MRHNA and SNTAGT. V lost 10 bases, J lost 6 bases, and 14 bases stayed unmatched. The CDR3 DNA reads as TGTGCCAACCCCCTACTGCGGGGGGGACGGGATACGCAGTATTTT. Protein: CANPLLRGGRDTQYF.

V gene TRBV6-4 combines with J gene TRBJ2-7, with TRBD2 identical over 13 bases. The junction had 0 bases not matched to a gene; V was cut back by 3 bases and J by 7 bases. This CDR3 comprises 13 residues. The V gene's germline CDR1 is MRHNA and CDR2 SNTAGT. As DNA, the CDR3 is TGTGCCAGCAGTGAACTAGCGGGGGGGGAGCAGTACTTC. Translated: CASSELAGGEQYF.

The V and J genes are TRBV5-1 and TRBJ2-5; TRBD2 might be the D (5 bases). This CDR3 has 13 residues. Germline lookup yields CDR1 SGHRS and CDR2 YFSETQ. Trimming left V 3 bases short and J 3 bases short, with 9 bases between. Written as DNA, the CDR3 is TGCGCCAGCAGCTGGACTGGAAAAGAGACCCAGTACTTC. Translation gives CASSWTGKETQYF.

The table lists this clone with a few counts. This chain joins TRBV4-1 and TRBJ2-2, with 10 bases that match TRBD2. After removal of 0 bases from V and 3 bases from J, the junction contained 7 bases not matched to a gene. The CDR3 runs to 18 residues. Germline loops: CDR1 MGHRA, CDR2 YSYEKL. The CDR3 region has the DNA TGCGCCAGCAGCCAAGAGAGCCTAGCGGGGGTCGACACCGGGGAGCTGTTTTTT. Translation gives CASSQESLAGVDTGELFF.